Presented here are 14 T cell receptor beta chains from one specimen sequenced in a study of OX40 agonist ivuxolimab in advanced cancers. TCRdb keeps only in-frame clones here, not all; method: immunoSEQ multiplex PCR. The sample has about 97,000 clones, 86% seen once; the top ten hold around 6%. Specimen: CD4+ or CD8+ T cells sorted from blood, collected in a trial of the OX40 agonist ivuxolimab. The source of these receptors is an adult with an advanced solid tumor such as melanoma, head and neck, liver or kidney cancer.

The CDR3 region has the DNA TGTGCCAGCAGCTTAATGAGCGGTGTGGGGGGGCCCGAGACCCAGTACTTC. Protein: CASSLMSGVGGPETQYF. The rearrangement joins TRBV7-2 to TRBJ2-5; weak D call: TRBD2 (7 bases). Germline CDR1 reads SGHTA; CDR2 reads FQGNSA. The CDR3 has 17 amino acids. Deletions cut 2 bases from V and 5 bases from J, with 21 bases between. Filled out from reference TRBV7-2 and TRBJ2-5, the complete variable domain reads GAGVSQSPSNKVTEKGKDVELRCDPISGHTALYWYRQSLGQGLEFLIYFQGNSAPDKSGLPSDRFSAERTGGSVSTLTIQRTQQEDSAVYLCASSLMSGVGGPETQYFGPGTRLLVL.

This rearrangement joins TRBV6-5 to TRBJ2-7; D possibly uses TRBD1 or TRBD2 (5 bases each). V lost 7 bases, J lost 7 bases, and 20 bases lay in between. This CDR3 spans 14 amino acids. Germline-derived CDR1 and CDR2 are MNHEY and SVGAGI. The CDR3 sequence is CASTPRGPTGEQYF. For the CDR3, the DNA is TGTGCCAGCACCCCTCGGGGCCCCACGGGGGAGCAGTACTTC.

The V and J genes are TRBV19 and TRBJ2-5, with 8 bases that match TRBD1. CDR1 is LNHDA, CDR2 SQIVND, per germline (reference sequence). This CDR3 region has 19 residues. Trimming at V came to 1 base and at J to 1 base, leaving 14 bases not matched to a gene. The DNA for the CDR3 is TGTGCCAGTAGTATAGCTTGGAGCAGGGGGCCCCTGAGCCAAGAGACCCAGTACTTC. It yields the protein CASSIAWSRGPLSQETQYF.

This chain uses TRBV6-5 with TRBJ1-2; a weak D match, TRBD1 (5 bases). This CDR3 is 14 amino acids long. Deletions cut 5 bases from V and 4 bases from J, with 14 bases between. Germline V gives CDR1 MNHEY, CDR2 SVGAGI. As DNA, the CDR3 is TGTGCCAGCAGTAGGCTAGGTGGGGGCTATGGCTACACCTTC. As protein: CASSRLGGGYGYTF.

The chain recombines TRBV21-1 with TRBJ2-7; the table's D call TRBD1 went unverified against the DNA. TRBV21-1 is an annotated pseudogene. This CDR3 has 18 amino acids. The CDR3 here is CASIPFEDLGQGIHEQYF. CDR3 nucleotide sequence: TGTGCCAGCATCCCCTTTGAAGACCTGGGACAGGGGATCCACGAGCAGTACTTC.

The rearrangement uses TRBV5-6 and TRBJ2-5; TRBD2 matches at 7 bases. Trimming took 5 bases from V and 6 from J; bases not matched to a gene: 7. The CDR3 has 13 residues. Germline CDR1 and CDR2: SGHDT and YYEEEE. CDR3: CASRRTSTKTQYF. The CDR3 DNA reads as TGTGCCAGCAGGCGGACTAGTACAAAGACCCAGTACTTC.

The chain has TRBV6-6 and TRBJ2-7, with D possibly matching TRBD2 (5 bases). The CDR3 sequence is 12 residues long. The germline V and J ends were trimmed by 9 bases and 5 bases, with 14 bases remaining between them. CDR1 MNHNY and CDR2 SVGAGI come from the germline V gene (reference sequence). CDR3 residues: CASGRPGNEQYF. The CDR3 coding sequence is TGTGCCAGTGGGAGACCTGGAAACGAGCAGTACTTC.

The gene calls are TRBV6-1 and TRBJ1-5; no definite D call. Germline lookup yields CDR1 MNHNS and CDR2 SASEGT. CDR3 length equals 15 residues. V lost 4 bases and J lost 0, with 10 bases in between. The CDR3 nucleotides read TGTGCCAGCAGTGTAGACTCTTATAGCAATCAGCCCCAGCATTTT. Amino acid sequence: CASSVDSYSNQPQHF.

This rearrangement joins TRBV5-1 to TRBJ2-2; 8 bases align to TRBD2. V shed 4 bases, J shed 1 base, and the junction held 6 bases outside the gene matches. Germline loops: CDR1 SGHRS, CDR2 YFSETQ. The CDR3 sequence is 16 residues long. The CDR3 sequence: CASSPLGTRNTGELFF. In nucleotides, the CDR3 is TGCGCCAGCAGCCCCTTAGGGACTAGGAACACCGGGGAGCTGTTTTTT.

The chain joins TRBV30 to TRBJ2-7; 7 bases agree with TRBD1. V lost 0 bases, J lost 4 bases, and 6 bases stayed unmatched. CDR3 length: 14 amino acids. Looked up from germline, CDR1 is GTSNPN and CDR2 is SVGIG (reference sequence). The CDR3 sequence: CAWSVFGTAYEQYF. CDR3 nucleotide sequence: TGTGCCTGGAGTGTTTTTGGGACAGCGTACGAGCAGTACTTC.

The rearrangement uses TRBV7-9 and TRBJ1-1; unclear D gene. This CDR3 has 13 amino acids. V shed 3 bases and J shed 7 bases, with 12 bases lying between them. Germline V gives CDR1 SEHNR, CDR2 FQNEAQ (reference sequence). This CDR3 reads CASSFSERSEAFF. Written as DNA, the CDR3 is TGTGCCAGCAGCTTTAGCGAAAGGAGTGAAGCTTTCTTT.

The rearrangement joins TRBV19 to TRBJ1-1; D not certain. Germline loops: CDR1 LNHDA, CDR2 SQIVND (reference sequence). CDR3 length equals 15 residues. V was clipped by 4 bases and J by 1 base, with 13 bases between them. CDR3 amino acids: CASSTSGSSNTEAFF. CDR3 DNA sequence: TGTGCCAGTAGTACATCCGGGAGCTCGAACACTGAAGCTTTCTTT.

This clone was seen a single time. CDR3 bases: TGTGCCAGCAGTTTATACGGACAGGGTGGGTCTGGAAACACCATATATTTT. It translates to CASSLYGQGGSGNTIYF. The V gene is TRBV27, the J gene TRBJ1-3; 8 bases agree with TRBD1. Germline V gives CDR1 MNHEY, CDR2 SMNVEV (reference sequence). The CDR3 totals 17 residues. J lost 1 base, V lost 1 base, and 6 bases had no gene match.

This clone turned up a few times. This sequence joins TRBV5-6 and TRBJ1-5, with D possibly matching TRBD1 (5 bases). V gave up 0 bases and J gave up 7 bases, with 11 bases separating them. CDR3 size: 14 residues. Germline CDR1 SGHDT, CDR2 YYEEEE. The CDR3 region is CASSLASGAQPQHF. In nucleotides, the CDR3 is TGTGCCAGCAGCTTGGCCTCTGGGGCCCAGCCCCAGCATTTT.